This TCR beta chain came from a study of response to subunit inactivated influenza vaccine. General study points: It was suggested by the authors that few new T cells are recruited by each seasonal influenza vaccination.

About this clonotype: Its cognate antigen is unknown.

This CDR3 comprises 17 residues. J lost 2 bases, V lost 7 bases, and 9 bases had no gene match. Germline CDR1 reads KGHDR; CDR2 reads SFDVKD. Each CDR3 protein is one row after TCRdb ran MiXCR on the RT-PCR reads. The sample lists 500,000 to 600,000 distinct CDR3 sequences; around 15% were seen once. The gene calls are TRBV24-1 and TRBJ2-6, with TRBD1 matching 8 bases. The source was PBMCs from blood, collected 11 to 12 days after vaccination. The receptor comes from a man aged 50-59 years who received an inactivated influenza vaccine. The CDR3 DNA reads as TGTGCCACCAGGACCGGGACAGGAATTGCTGGGGCCAACGTCCTGACTTTC. This gives the protein CATRTGTGIAGANVLTF.